This paragraph reports one T cell receptor beta chain. Its antigen is not yet known. No quality values exist for individual bases; no much larger clone is one base distant. The CDR3 holds 15 amino acids from the cysteine to the phenylalanine. Only the CDR3 part of the read is kept: 45 bases, read in frame from the first base. Unmatched junction bases come to 3, with V trimmed by 4 bases and J by 0 bases. Reading the germline V gene (reference sequence) gives CDR1 SEHNR and CDR2 FQNEAQ. These data belong to a study of cytotoxic CD8 clonotypes in ibrutinib-treated CLL (dated by TCRdb to about 2021). For context, the study as a whole: The cohort was composed of 11 relapsed/refractory and fewer than 16 treatment-naive patients; IGHV unmutated status was identified in 17 patients. On average, each sample yielded 255,043 productive templates and 85,000 to 95,000 productive rearrangements. Patients were still on ibrutinib when every remission and progressive disease sample was collected. Cryopreserved peripheral blood mononuclear cells were obtained prior to treatment, at the time of response, and at either disease progression or sustained remission. Longitudinal samples were available for about 30% of the roughly 90 trial participants. Responses were partial in some 24 patients and complete in 2; after median around 72 months follow-up, some 14 stayed in remission and about twelve progressed. Samples at response were collected after a median of 12 months of treatment, with a range of roughly 6 to 40 months. Overall study outcomes, separate from this receptor: At ibrutinib response clonality went up, during sustained remission it held steady, and at progression it dropped back toward baseline. Sampling times were not matched between sustained-remission and progressing patients, and lymph node repertoires were not studied. Public clonotypes were rare and either contracted or stayed stable during treatment, and the rise in clonality at ibrutinib response reflected the expansion of private clonotypes. Baseline clonality exceeded that of age-matched healthy donors and correlated strongly with circulating CD8+ T-cell counts.

On a MiSeq, deep resolution sequencing aimed for a depth between 1 in 1 million and 1 in 200,000 T cells, with each clonotype covered about 9.2x on average. TCR beta libraries were generated with the immunoSEQ hsTCRB Kit. As for the original processing: Data were analyzed with ImmunoSEQ Data Assistant and ImmunoSEQ Analyzer, with V, D and J genes assigned per IMGT definitions. Clonality, which ranges from 0 to 1, was calculated by subtracting the normalized Shannon entropy of productive rearrangement frequencies from one. Only overrepresented clonotypes making up at least 0.05% of the repertoire of each patient were included in the public clonotype analysis. Approximately 13 age-matched healthy donor repertoires from immuneACCESS served as clonality controls. Here the immuneACCESS table is served through TCRdb, limited to in-frame sequences with V and J called. Missing clones are a known gap in these copies; in checked studies unresolved V genes cover under half, and the rest lacks a known reason. V, J and clone size derive from that table, while D and trimming were established from the DNA sequence. The sample table contains 250,000 to 350,000 clones; only one count was recorded for approximately 79% of them. The ten largest clones take up about 5.3% of the sample.

Reading the label with the study, this specimen's time point is: progressive disease on ibrutinib. Approximately 2 micrograms of genomic DNA were extracted from cryopreserved PBMCs for TCR beta library preparation. Longitudinal blood samples from CLL patients on ibrutinib monotherapy underwent high-throughput TCR beta sequencing. Patients were enrolled in a phase 2 open-label single-center ibrutinib monotherapy trial. The sequence links TRBV7-9 to TRBJ2-5, and TRBD1 aligns with 9 junction nucleotides. This receptor was taken from a human donor with chronic lymphocytic leukemia. This specimen consisted of PBMCs, obtained at disease progression, from a patient treated with ibrutinib. The base sequence is TGTGCCAGCAGCTGGGACAGGGCGTACCAAGAGACCCAGTACTTC. Translation gives CASSWDRAYQETQYF.